The present T cell receptor beta chain was sequenced within a study of T-cell reconstitution after alpha-beta-depleted transplantation in children. Findings and limits, study-wide: Once a year had passed after transplant, T-cell counts and diversity came mostly from newly produced T cells. Expanded graft clones numbering several hundred reportedly gave rise to alpha-beta T cells about two months after transplant. Some patients' high day-60 TCRbeta diversity was traced to surviving recipient T cells and thymic progenitors.

TCRbeta library construction was performed incorporating unique molecular identifiers. TCRdb re-called the PCR reads through MiXCR, storing one row per CDR3 protein. The data hold 550,000 to 600,000 distinct CDR3 sequences, with about 23% observed a single time. J gave up 8 bases and V 6 bases, and 9 bases lay outside the gene matches. The CDR3 has 14 amino acids. There are many counts of this clonotype. What it binds is not known. Sequenced here: PBMCs, mostly from graft donor cells, sampled 360 days after TCRalphabeta/CD19-depleted stem cell transplant. The chain uses TRBV12-3 or TRBV12-4 and TRBJ2-1, with 8 bases aligning to TRBD1. The sequence was obtained from a boy under two years old who had a stem cell transplant for acute myeloid leukemia, so the T cells may come from the graft donor. The CDR3, as DNA: TGTGCCAGCAGCCCGCGTGGGACAGGCCATGAGCAGTTCTTC. Residues: CASSPRGTGHEQFF.